The 10 T cell receptor beta chains below were found in one sample sequenced in a study of sequential checkpoint blockade in melanoma. The sample's treatment: randomized to nivolumab then ipilimumab (arm A) or the reverse (arm B). Only in-frame clones appear in the TCRdb table, and some are missing; sequencing was by immunoSEQ multiplex PCR. This sample has about 12,000 clones, with over 70% found just once. The source material was CD8+ T cells sorted from blood (inferred from file names), sampled from a patient given nivolumab and ipilimumab in sequence. These receptors came from a human donor with melanoma.

The V call is TRBV19, the J call TRBJ1-5, with D perhaps matching TRBD1 (6 bases). CDR1 and CDR2 (germline): LNHDA, SQIVND (reference sequence). V was shortened by 3 bases and J by 2 bases, with 11 bases between the two germline ends. The CDR3 is 15 amino acids. The CDR3 is CASSMVAGGNQPQHF. The CDR3, as DNA: TGTGCCAGTAGTATGGTCGCAGGGGGCAATCAGCCCCAGCATTTT.

The chain's CDR3 is CASSLGGQGPGWGYTF. Written as DNA, the CDR3 is TGTGCCAGCAGCTTAGGGGGACAGGGGCCGGGGTGGGGCTACACCTTC. The rearrangement uses TRBV7-2 and TRBJ1-2; 10 bases agree with TRBD1. CDR3 size: 16 residues. V shed 1 base, J shed 8 bases, and the junction held 10 bases outside the gene matches. Germline values: CDR1 SGHTA, CDR2 FQGNSA. Full variable domain (missing parts from reference TRBV7-2 and TRBJ1-2): GAGVSQSPSNKVTEKGKDVELRCDPISGHTALYWYRQSLGQGLEFLIYFQGNSAPDKSGLPSDRFSAERTGGSVSTLTIQRTQQEDSAVYLCASSLGGQGPGWGYTFGSGTRLTVV.

This clone was found once. V gene TRBV5-4 combines with J gene TRBJ1-1; 9 bases fit TRBD1. V shed 5 bases and J 4 bases; nucleotides not matched to a gene: 3. Germline values: CDR1 SGHNT, CDR2 YYREEE (reference sequence). CDR3 size: 13 residues. CDR3 DNA: TGTGCCAGCAGAAAGACAGGGGGCACTGAAGCTTTCTTT. It encodes CASRKTGGTEAFF.

The gene calls are TRBV6-6 and TRBJ1-1, with no clear D. The CDR3 sequence is 15 residues long. Per the germline V gene, CDR1 is MNHNY and CDR2 is SVGAGI (reference sequence). Deletions cut 6 bases from V and 0 bases from J, with 14 bases between. The CDR3 is CASSTRGAMNTEAFF. The CDR3 DNA sequence: TGTGCCAGCAGCACCCGGGGAGCTATGAACACTGAAGCTTTCTTT.

The rearrangement joins TRBV27 to TRBJ2-5, with D possibly TRBD1 on 5 matching bases. V was clipped by 6 bases and J by 5 bases, with 19 bases between them. From germline, CDR1 is MNHEY and CDR2 SMNVEV (reference sequence). CDR3 size: 15 residues. The CDR3 DNA follows: TGTGCCAGCAGCCACTGGACAAGGGGTCAGGAGACCCAGTACTTC. Its protein product is CASSHWTRGQETQYF.

This clone has more than one count but fewer than ten. The rearrangement joins TRBV2 to TRBJ1-1; possible D gene TRBD1, 6 bases. The CDR3 is made up of 15 amino acids. Germline CDR1 reads SNHLY; CDR2 reads FYNNEI. Trimming removed 6 bases from V and 0 bases from J, with 14 bases in between. The CDR3 DNA sequence: TGTGCCAGCAGCTCGGACAGCCCAATGAACACTGAAGCTTTCTTT. It yields the protein CASSSDSPMNTEAFF.

The V call is TRBV19, the J call TRBJ2-1, with D possibly being TRBD2 (6 bases). Germline lookup yields CDR1 LNHDA and CDR2 SQIVND (reference sequence). This CDR3 region has 14 residues. V gave up 3 bases and J gave up 8 bases, with 14 bases separating them. As DNA, the CDR3 is TGTGCCAGTAGTATGGGACTCGGCGCCCATGAGCAGTTCTTC. It yields the protein CASSMGLGAHEQFF.

CDR3 sequence reads: CASTSIPSVSGANVLTF. CDR3 coding DNA: TGTGCCAGCACCTCGATCCCCTCGGTCTCTGGGGCCAACGTCCTGACTTTC. The V gene is TRBV11-2, the J gene TRBJ2-6; D gene ambiguous. The germline gives CDR1 SGHAT, CDR2 FQNNGV. V was shortened by 7 bases and J by 0 bases, with 16 bases between the two germline ends. CDR3 length equals 17 residues.

This clone has only a few counts. The rearrangement uses TRBV12-5 and TRBJ1-5; 7 nucleotides agree with TRBD1. Germline loops: CDR1 LGHNT, CDR2 FRNRAP. The CDR3 is 14 amino acids. With V trimmed by 6 bases and J by 7 bases, 9 bases remained unmatched. The CDR3 DNA reads TGTGCTAGTGGCTCAGACAGGGAGCTACAGCCCCAGCATTTT. Residues: CASGSDRELQPQHF.

This chain connects TRBV5-6 to TRBJ2-7; D uncertain. Trimming pared 0 bases from V and 4 bases from J, leaving 11 bases between. The CDR3 totals 14 residues. The germline gives CDR1 SGHDT, CDR2 YYEEEE. CDR3 amino acids: CASSLVGVVYEQYV. The CDR3 region has the DNA TGTGCCAGCAGCTTGGTCGGAGTAGTTTACGAGCAGTACGTC.